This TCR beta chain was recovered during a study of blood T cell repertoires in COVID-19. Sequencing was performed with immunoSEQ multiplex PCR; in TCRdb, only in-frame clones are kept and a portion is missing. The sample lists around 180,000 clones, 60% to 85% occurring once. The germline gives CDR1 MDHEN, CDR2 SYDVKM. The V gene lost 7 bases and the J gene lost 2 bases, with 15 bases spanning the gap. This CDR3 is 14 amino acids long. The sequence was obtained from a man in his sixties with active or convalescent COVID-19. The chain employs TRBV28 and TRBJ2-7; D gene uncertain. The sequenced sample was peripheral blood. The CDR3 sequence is CASTTPNIAYEQYF. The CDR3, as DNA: TGTGCCAGCACCACCCCTAATATTGCCTACGAGCAGTACTTC.